The entry below describes one T cell receptor (beta chain). As yet, its antigen is unknown. The sample comes from a study of beta chain features in type 1 diabetes. Overall study results and limits: PCR might favor shorter templates, but any such skew would affect patients and controls equally. Naive, central memory and regulatory TCRB repertoires appeared more similar among patients than healthy donors.

Expressed TCRB transcripts were sequenced after all isolated RNA was converted to cDNA. Sequencing used immunoSEQ multiplex PCR; TCRdb keeps in-frame clones, though not all of them. The sample consists of fewer than 900,000 clones, 15% to 20% of them appearing once. Germline CDR1 SGHAT, CDR2 FQDESV (reference sequence). V trimming: 6 bases; J trimming: 0 bases; junction bases outside the gene matches: 1. The CDR3 spans 13 residues. This TCR came from a woman aged 18-30 years in good health. The chain combines TRBV11-1 with TRBJ1-1; 7 nucleotides match TRBD1. Material for sequencing was naive CD4+ T cells from blood. Here the CDR3 DNA reads TGTGCCAGCAGGCAGGGGGTGAACACTGAAGCTTTCTTT. Protein: CASRQGVNTEAFF.